Reported below is one T cell receptor (beta chain). The data stem from a study of radiotherapy plus CTLA-4 blockade in lung cancer. The protocol was immunoSEQ multiplex PCR, while the TCRdb copy is restricted to in-frame clones and leaves out a portion. Of about 60,000 clones listed, around 77% are singletons. Source: peripheral blood, taken from a patient treated with radiotherapy plus ipilimumab. The TCR originated in a human donor with non-small cell lung cancer who had a complete response to radiotherapy plus ipilimumab.

This chain's CDR3 is CASSLAQQAGRGYTF. The CDR3 nucleotides read TGTGCCAGCAGCTTAGCGCAGCAGGCCGGTCGTGGCTACACCTTC. The rearrangement links TRBV7-9 to TRBJ1-2, with D uncertain. This CDR3 spans 15 amino acids. The V and J ends lost 0 bases and 7 bases respectively, with 15 bases between them. Germline CDR1 is SEHNR and CDR2 is FQNEAQ (reference sequence).